This TCR beta chain was found in a study of T-cell memory formation after mild COVID-19. Study in general: Clusters were largely donor specific.

Findings of the study overall: Detection of some responders pre-infection suggested pre-existing cross-reactive memory T cells participated. Clones shrinking between day 15 and 85 showed a balanced CD4/CD8 split, and those that grew later tilted toward CD4+.

Germline loops: CDR1 LGHNA, CDR2 YSLEER. The trim removed 2 bases at V and 6 bases at J, leaving 5 bases unmatched. The CDR3 sequence is 15 residues long. For this clonotype: The antigen is not known.

A single record per CDR3 protein comes from TCRdb applying MiXCR to the 5' RACE reads. The repertoire holds 200,000 to 250,000 distinct CDR3 sequences, with around 9.1% as singletons. The sequence derives from a man aged 18 to 29 who had mild COVID-19 (a few samples of this study predate the infection). Cell type and time point are not known. The chain combines TRBV4-3 with TRBJ2-2; the match to TRBD1 covers 8 bases. Sequencing was done on a sample of PBMCs or a T cell subset sorted from them (not recorded which). The CDR3: CASSQRTGLAGELFF. CDR3 DNA: TGCGCCAGCAGCCAAAGGACAGGGCTAGCCGGGGAGCTGTTTTTT.